These T cell receptor beta chains were read from a single sample in a study of identifying expanded T cells in peripheral blood. Measured with immunoSEQ multiplex PCR; TCRdb has only the in-frame clones, and not every one. The sample has about 91,000 clones, approximately 90% seen once. The specimen was blood. These receptors were taken from a person between 18 and 70 years old in good health. The CDR3 runs from the conserved cysteine through the conserved F or W. A D gene is named only where the DNA matches it firmly. Size is omitted from some rows. Given values are once, few, many or a class for expanded clones.

j_call: TRBJ2-7
d_call: TRBD1
v_call: TRBV28
clone_size: -
cdr3_aa: CASTLSGTGQYEQYF
cdr3_nt: TGTGCCAGCACCTTAAGTGGGACAGGACAATACGAGCAGTACTTC

j_call: TRBJ2-6
d_call: -
v_call: TRBV5-1
clone_size: -
cdr3_aa: CASSSGGAGANVLTF
cdr3_nt: TGCGCCAGCAGCTCTGGGGGAGCTGGGGCCAACGTCCTGACTTTC

j_call: TRBJ2-3
d_call: -
v_call: TRBV10-3
clone_size: -
cdr3_aa: CAIRNREEDTDTQYF
cdr3_nt: TGTGCCATTCGGAACAGGGAGGAGGACACAGATACGCAGTATTTT

j_call: TRBJ2-1
d_call: TRBD2
v_call: TRBV6-4
clone_size: -
cdr3_aa: CASSDETSGGSNEQFF
cdr3_nt: TGTGCCAGCAGTGACGAGACTAGCGGGGGGAGCAATGAGCAGTTCTTC

j_call: TRBJ2-2
d_call: -
v_call: TRBV9
clone_size: -
cdr3_aa: CASSVGGELFF
cdr3_nt: TGTGCCAGCAGCGTAGGCGGGGAGCTGTTTTTT

j_call: TRBJ2-2
d_call: -
v_call: TRBV29-1
clone_size: -
cdr3_aa: CSVKDSTSNTGELFF
cdr3_nt: TGCAGCGTAAAAGACAGCACCTCGAACACCGGGGAGCTGTTTTTT

j_call: TRBJ2-1
d_call: TRBD2
v_call: TRBV7-3
clone_size: -
cdr3_aa: CASSLKRSGGAEQFF
cdr3_nt: TGTGCCAGCAGCTTAAAACGTAGCGGGGGGGCTGAGCAGTTCTTC

j_call: TRBJ2-2
d_call: TRBD1
v_call: TRBV10-2
clone_size: -
cdr3_aa: CASSARQGAGELFF
cdr3_nt: TGCGCCAGCAGTGCTCGACAGGGGGCCGGGGAGCTGTTTTTT

j_call: TRBJ2-7
d_call: -
v_call: TRBV9
clone_size: -
cdr3_aa: CASSGGVQDYEQYF
cdr3_nt: TGTGCCAGCAGCGGGGGGGTCCAGGACTACGAGCAGTACTTC

j_call: TRBJ1-6
d_call: TRBD1
v_call: TRBV5-6
clone_size: -
cdr3_aa: CASTRQGSRINSPLHF
cdr3_nt: TGTGCCAGCACCCGACAGGGCAGCAGGATTAATTCACCCCTCCACTTT

j_call: TRBJ1-2
d_call: TRBD1
v_call: TRBV6-5
clone_size: -
cdr3_aa: CASSSDRGRGYGYTF
cdr3_nt: TGTGCCAGCAGTTCGGACAGGGGTAGAGGATATGGCTACACCTTC

j_call: TRBJ1-6
d_call: TRBD1
v_call: TRBV9
clone_size: -
cdr3_aa: CASSVRDSNSPLHF
cdr3_nt: TGTGCCAGCAGCGTTCGGGACAGTAATTCACCCCTCCACTTT

j_call: TRBJ2-5
d_call: -
v_call: TRBV7-2
clone_size: -
cdr3_aa: CASSRDSQETQYF
cdr3_nt: TGTGCCAGCAGCCGAGACAGTCAAGAGACCCAGTACTTC

j_call: TRBJ2-7
d_call: -
v_call: TRBV2
clone_size: -
cdr3_aa: CASSGGQGPFYEQYF
cdr3_nt: TGTGCCAGCAGTGGGGGCCAGGGTCCGTTCTACGAGCAGTACTTC

j_call: TRBJ1-3
d_call: -
v_call: TRBV10-3
clone_size: -
cdr3_aa: CAIRERESSGNTIYF
cdr3_nt: TGTGCCATCAGGGAGCGGGAGAGCTCTGGAAACACCATATATTTT

j_call: TRBJ1-1
d_call: -
v_call: TRBV6-1
clone_size: -
cdr3_aa: CAGSMNTEAFF
cdr3_nt: TGTGCCGGGAGCATGAACACTGAAGCTTTCTTT

j_call: TRBJ1-6
d_call: TRBD1
v_call: TRBV18
clone_size: -
cdr3_aa: CASSPGTGRYNSPLHF
cdr3_nt: TGTGCCAGCTCACCCGGGACAGGGCGCTATAATTCACCCCTCCACTTT

j_call: TRBJ1-3
d_call: -
v_call: TRBV9
clone_size: -
cdr3_aa: CASSVGSSWGVSGNTIYF
cdr3_nt: TGTGCCAGCAGCGTAGGTTCAAGCTGGGGGGTCTCTGGAAACACCATATATTTT

j_call: TRBJ2-2
d_call: -
v_call: TRBV7-7
clone_size: -
cdr3_aa: CASSLGNLNTGELFF
cdr3_nt: TGTGCCAGCAGCTTGGGTAACTTGAACACCGGGGAGCTGTTTTTT

j_call: TRBJ2-7
d_call: -
v_call: TRBV4-1
clone_size: -
cdr3_aa: CASSRGNPREAYEQYF
cdr3_nt: TGCGCCAGCAGCCGAGGAAACCCGCGCGAAGCCTACGAGCAGTACTTC

j_call: TRBJ1-5
d_call: -
v_call: TRBV5-6
clone_size: -
cdr3_aa: CASSLGVFSNQPQHF
cdr3_nt: TGTGCCAGCAGCTTGGGGGTCTTTAGCAATCAGCCCCAGCATTTT

j_call: TRBJ1-2
d_call: TRBD1
v_call: TRBV11-2
clone_size: -
cdr3_aa: CASSPRDRYNYGYTF
cdr3_nt: TGTGCCAGCAGCCCAAGGGACAGATATAACTATGGCTACACCTTC

j_call: TRBJ2-3
d_call: -
v_call: TRBV5-4
clone_size: -
cdr3_aa: CASSLGSAGAGDTQYF
cdr3_nt: TGTGCCAGCAGCTTGGGGTCTGCGGGGGCCGGGGATACGCAGTATTTT

j_call: TRBJ1-5
d_call: -
v_call: TRBV19
clone_size: -
cdr3_aa: CASSGGNQPQHF
cdr3_nt: TGTGCCAGTAGTGGAGGCAATCAGCCCCAGCATTTT

j_call: TRBJ2-1
d_call: -
v_call: TRBV15
clone_size: -
cdr3_aa: CATSRDRRQEQFF
cdr3_nt: TGTGCCACCAGCAGAGATCGGAGGCAGGAGCAGTTCTTC

j_call: TRBJ2-1
d_call: TRBD2
v_call: TRBV9
clone_size: -
cdr3_aa: CASSSSGAGVHEQFF
cdr3_nt: TGTGCCAGCAGCTCCTCCGGCGCGGGAGTACATGAGCAGTTCTTC

j_call: TRBJ2-3
d_call: -
v_call: TRBV5-1
clone_size: -
cdr3_aa: CASSLEDRGDTQYF
cdr3_nt: TGCGCCAGCAGCTTGGAGGACAGAGGGGATACGCAGTATTTT

j_call: TRBJ1-5
d_call: -
v_call: TRBV7-8
clone_size: -
cdr3_aa: CASSLEVLGARGYSNQPQHF
cdr3_nt: TGTGCCAGCAGCTTAGAGGTTCTTGGGGCAAGGGGATATAGCAATCAGCCCCAGCATTTT

j_call: TRBJ1-4
d_call: TRBD1
v_call: TRBV10-2
clone_size: -
cdr3_aa: CASSTGTAAPELFF
cdr3_nt: TGCGCCAGCAGTACCGGGACAGCCGCGCCCGAACTGTTTTTT

j_call: TRBJ2-5
d_call: -
v_call: TRBV28
clone_size: few
cdr3_aa: CASSPAGGMETQYF
cdr3_nt: TGTGCCAGCAGCCCTGCCGGGGGCATGGAGACCCAGTACTTC

j_call: TRBJ1-1
d_call: -
v_call: TRBV7-2
clone_size: -
cdr3_aa: CASSSRGGRINTEAFF
cdr3_nt: TGTGCCAGCAGCTCCCGGGGGGGGCGGATTAACACTGAAGCTTTCTTT

j_call: TRBJ2-1
d_call: TRBD2
v_call: TRBV7-6
clone_size: -
cdr3_aa: CASSLAGGPGYNEQFF
cdr3_nt: TGTGCCAGCAGCCTAGCGGGAGGGCCGGGGTACAATGAGCAGTTCTTC

j_call: TRBJ1-3
d_call: -
v_call: TRBV30
clone_size: once
cdr3_aa: CAWTRWGGDFSGNTIYF
cdr3_nt: TGTGCCTGGACCCGGTGGGGGGGGGACTTCTCTGGAAACACCATATATTTT

j_call: TRBJ2-3
d_call: TRBD2
v_call: TRBV19
clone_size: -
cdr3_aa: CASRSGGDADTQYF
cdr3_nt: TGTGCCAGTCGAAGCGGGGGGGACGCAGATACGCAGTATTTT

j_call: TRBJ2-5
d_call: -
v_call: TRBV6-6
clone_size: -
cdr3_aa: CASSYVRGRGETQYF
cdr3_nt: TGTGCCAGCAGTTACGTGAGGGGGAGGGGGGAGACCCAGTACTTC

j_call: TRBJ2-2
d_call: -
v_call: TRBV9
clone_size: -
cdr3_aa: CASSPGAGNTGELFF
cdr3_nt: TGTGCCAGCAGCCCCGGGGCCGGAAACACCGGGGAGCTGTTTTTT

j_call: TRBJ2-7
d_call: -
v_call: TRBV5-5
clone_size: few
cdr3_aa: CASSLVGDQTYEQYF
cdr3_nt: TGTGCCAGCAGCTTGGTGGGCGACCAGACCTACGAGCAGTACTTC

j_call: TRBJ1-3
d_call: -
v_call: TRBV11-2
clone_size: -
cdr3_aa: CASRSAGSSGNTIYF
cdr3_nt: TGTGCCAGCAGAAGCGCAGGGAGCTCTGGAAACACCATATATTTT

j_call: TRBJ1-6
d_call: TRBD1
v_call: TRBV11-3
clone_size: -
cdr3_aa: CASSQNNPGTGHNSPLHF
cdr3_nt: TGTGCCAGCAGCCAAAACAACCCCGGGACAGGGCATAATTCACCCCTCCACTTT

j_call: TRBJ2-2
d_call: -
v_call: TRBV19
clone_size: -
cdr3_aa: CASSIGTANTGELFF
cdr3_nt: TGTGCCAGTAGTATAGGGACAGCGAACACCGGGGAGCTGTTTTTT

j_call: TRBJ1-4
d_call: TRBD1
v_call: TRBV6-6
clone_size: once
cdr3_aa: CASTWGRTGTNEKLFF
cdr3_nt: TGTGCCAGCACCTGGGGACGGACAGGGACAAATGAAAAACTGTTTTTT

j_call: TRBJ2-7
d_call: -
v_call: TRBV19
clone_size: -
cdr3_aa: CASSSEALSYEQYF
cdr3_nt: TGTGCCAGTAGTTCCGAGGCACTTTCCTACGAGCAGTACTTC

j_call: TRBJ2-6
d_call: -
v_call: TRBV6-4
clone_size: -
cdr3_aa: CASSVTGSGANVLTF
cdr3_nt: TGTGCCAGCAGTGTCACAGGGTCTGGGGCCAACGTCCTGACTTTC

j_call: TRBJ1-3
d_call: TRBD1
v_call: TRBV9
clone_size: many
cdr3_aa: CASSVRAGGRNTIYF
cdr3_nt: TGTGCCAGCAGCGTAAGGGCAGGGGGAAGAAACACCATATATTTT

j_call: TRBJ2-3
d_call: -
v_call: TRBV19
clone_size: -
cdr3_aa: CASSGTHPDTQYF
cdr3_nt: TGTGCCTCTTCCGGGACACACCCAGATACGCAGTATTTT

j_call: TRBJ1-4
d_call: -
v_call: TRBV2
clone_size: -
cdr3_aa: CASSVGVEEKLFF
cdr3_nt: TGTGCCAGCAGTGTGGGCGTTGAGGAAAAACTGTTTTTT

j_call: TRBJ2-1
d_call: -
v_call: TRBV11-1
clone_size: once
cdr3_aa: CASSLEGQNEQFF
cdr3_nt: TGTGCCAGCAGCTTAGAAGGCCAAAATGAGCAGTTCTTC

j_call: TRBJ2-7
d_call: -
v_call: TRBV6-1
clone_size: -
cdr3_aa: CASRDGYEQYF
cdr3_nt: TGTGCCAGCAGGGACGGGTACGAGCAGTACTTC

j_call: TRBJ2-4
d_call: -
v_call: TRBV2
clone_size: -
cdr3_aa: CARRKTGVAKNIQYF
cdr3_nt: TGTGCCAGGAGAAAGACAGGAGTAGCCAAAAACATTCAGTACTTC

j_call: TRBJ2-5
d_call: TRBD1
v_call: TRBV11-2
clone_size: -
cdr3_aa: CASSLRQGLAQYF
cdr3_nt: TGTGCCAGCAGCCTTAGACAGGGTTTGGCCCAGTACTTC

j_call: TRBJ2-1
d_call: TRBD1
v_call: TRBV28
clone_size: once
cdr3_aa: CASSSSRQGAYNEQFF
cdr3_nt: TGTGCCAGCAGTTCCTCCCGTCAGGGGGCCTACAATGAGCAGTTCTTC

j_call: TRBJ1-1
d_call: TRBD1
v_call: TRBV28
clone_size: -
cdr3_aa: CASSRTGVNTEAFF
cdr3_nt: TGTGCCAGCAGTCGTACAGGGGTGAACACTGAAGCTTTCTTT

j_call: TRBJ1-1
d_call: -
v_call: TRBV7-6
clone_size: -
cdr3_aa: CASSFGENTEAFF
cdr3_nt: TGTGCCAGCAGCTTCGGCGAGAACACTGAAGCTTTCTTT

j_call: TRBJ2-2
d_call: TRBD1
v_call: TRBV10-1
clone_size: -
cdr3_aa: CASSESRTGRTGELFF
cdr3_nt: TGCGCCAGCAGTGAGTCCCGGACAGGGCGCACCGGGGAGCTGTTTTTT

j_call: TRBJ2-2
d_call: -
v_call: TRBV7-6
clone_size: -
cdr3_aa: CASSLGHDAGELFF
cdr3_nt: TGTGCCAGCAGCTTAGGTCATGATGCCGGGGAGCTGTTTTTT

j_call: TRBJ1-4
d_call: -
v_call: TRBV28
clone_size: once
cdr3_aa: CASSLVLGAVVEKLFF
cdr3_nt: TGTGCCAGCAGTTTGGTGTTAGGGGCGGTGGTTGAAAAACTGTTTTTT

j_call: TRBJ2-2
d_call: TRBD2
v_call: TRBV5-4
clone_size: few
cdr3_aa: CASSDGGGAYPGELFF
cdr3_nt: TGTGCCAGCAGCGACGGCGGGGGGGCCTATCCCGGGGAGCTGTTTTTT

j_call: TRBJ2-7
d_call: -
v_call: TRBV27
clone_size: -
cdr3_aa: CASRVRSSYEQYF
cdr3_nt: TGTGCCAGCAGGGTACGTAGCTCCTACGAGCAGTACTTC

j_call: TRBJ2-2
d_call: TRBD2
v_call: TRBV28
clone_size: -
cdr3_aa: CASTLSPGLEAGELFF
cdr3_nt: TGTGCCAGCACTCTATCCCCGGGACTAGAGGCCGGGGAGCTGTTTTTT

j_call: TRBJ2-1
d_call: TRBD2
v_call: TRBV7-9
clone_size: -
cdr3_aa: CASSLEREGLGVVEQFF
cdr3_nt: TGTGCCAGCAGCTTAGAGCGGGAGGGGTTAGGTGTCGTTGAGCAGTTCTTC